The source of this TCR beta chain is a study of STAT5B mutations in CD4+ large granular lymphocyte leukemia. Buffy coats from healthy blood donors served as controls. Some clones are missing from TCRdb's copy, which holds only in-frame ones; the method was immunoSEQ multiplex PCR. The data show 30,000 to 35,000 clones, about nine tenths seen once. A word on this clone: Its cognate antigen is unknown.

Regarding the study as a whole: About 24% of private leukemic clonotypes occurred rarely in other patients' non-leukemic repertoires. Higher CD4+ than CD8+ T-LGLL clonality might reflect small sample size.

This TCR was sampled from a human donor in good health. Sequenced: CD4+ T cells from blood buffy coats.

CDR3 region: CASSTWTGPAIEQYF. DNA of the CDR3: TGTGCCAGCAGTACCTGGACAGGGCCGGCTATCGAGCAGTACTTC. The chain couples TRBV7-2 to TRBJ2-7, with TRBD1 matching 8 bases. Germline V gives CDR1 SGHTA, CDR2 FQGNSA. The CDR3 totals 15 residues. V was clipped by 6 bases and J by 6 bases; unmatched bases: 13.